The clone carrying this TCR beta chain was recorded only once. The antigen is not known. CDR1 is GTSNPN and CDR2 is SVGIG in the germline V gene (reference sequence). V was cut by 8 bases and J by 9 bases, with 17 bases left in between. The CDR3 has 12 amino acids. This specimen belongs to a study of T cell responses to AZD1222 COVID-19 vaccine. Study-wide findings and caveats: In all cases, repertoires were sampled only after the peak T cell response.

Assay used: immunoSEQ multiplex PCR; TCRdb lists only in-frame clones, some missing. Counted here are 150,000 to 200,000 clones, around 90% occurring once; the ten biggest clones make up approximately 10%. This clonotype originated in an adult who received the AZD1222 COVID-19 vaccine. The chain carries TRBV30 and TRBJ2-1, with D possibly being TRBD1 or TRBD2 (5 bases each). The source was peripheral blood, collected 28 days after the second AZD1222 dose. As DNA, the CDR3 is TGTGCCCAAATTCTGAGGGACCGTGAGCAGTTCTTC. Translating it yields CAQILRDREQFF.